This T cell receptor beta chain is drawn from a study of T cell changes during pregnancy in multiple sclerosis. The CDR3 has 13 residues. V shed 0 bases and J shed 4 bases, with 7 bases lying between them. The germline V gene encodes CDR1 SGHRS and CDR2 YFSETQ. Clones were read by immunoSEQ multiplex PCR, and TCRdb kept only the in-frame ones, dropping some. In the table there are about 40,000 clones, 80% to 90% of which are singletons. The origin of this receptor is a female donor with multiple sclerosis, enrolled in a pregnancy study. The chain is built from TRBV5-1 and TRBJ1-2, with D hard to call. The sample in question was CD4+ T cells from peripheral blood mononuclear cells, obtained in the first trimester of pregnancy. The DNA of the CDR3 is TGCGCCAGCAGCTTGGGTCAGGTCTATGGCTACACCTTC. Translating it yields CASSLGQVYGYTF.